One T cell receptor (beta chain) is described in this entry. Its antigen is undetermined. TCRdb recomputed calls from the reads with MiXCR, one row per CDR3 protein. The table includes 450,000 to 650,000 distinct CDR3 sequences, almost 40% detected once. These data are taken from a study of T cell repertoires in cytomegalovirus infection. The clonotype comes from a human donor in good health (CMV status not recorded). Some clones in this sample may be carry-over from other donors' samples. Sequencing was performed on cultured PBMCs, taken from culture after CMV antigen stimulation.

CDR3 DNA sequence: TGTGCCAGCAGCTTACTGTCAGGGGAAGCGGGCTACACCTTC. Amino acids: CASSLLSGEAGYTF. The chain is built from TRBV7-9 and TRBJ1-2; D is possibly TRBD1 (6 bases). The V and J ends lost 2 bases and 8 bases respectively, with 15 bases between them. CDR3 length: 14 amino acids. The V gene's germline CDR1 is SEHNR and CDR2 FQNEAQ (reference sequence).